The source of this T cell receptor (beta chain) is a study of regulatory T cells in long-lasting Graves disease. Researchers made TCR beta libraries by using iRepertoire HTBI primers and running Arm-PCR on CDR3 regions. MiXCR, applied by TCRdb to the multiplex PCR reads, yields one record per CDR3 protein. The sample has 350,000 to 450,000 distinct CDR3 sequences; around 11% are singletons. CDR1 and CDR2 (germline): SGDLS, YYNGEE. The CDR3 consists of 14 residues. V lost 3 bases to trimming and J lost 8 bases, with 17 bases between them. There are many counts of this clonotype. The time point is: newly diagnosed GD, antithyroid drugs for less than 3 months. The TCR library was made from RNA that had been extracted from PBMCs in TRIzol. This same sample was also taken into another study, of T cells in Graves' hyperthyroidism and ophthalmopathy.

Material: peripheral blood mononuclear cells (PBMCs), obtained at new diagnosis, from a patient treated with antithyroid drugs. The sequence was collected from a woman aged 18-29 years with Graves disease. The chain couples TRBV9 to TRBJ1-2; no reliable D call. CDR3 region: CASSAGLDLSGYTF. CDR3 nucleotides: TGTGCCAGCAGCGCCGGTCTGGACCTCTCCGGCTACACCTTC. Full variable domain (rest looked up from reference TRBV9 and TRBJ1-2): DSGVTQTPKHLITATGQRVTLRCSPRSGDLSVYWYQQSLDQGLQFLIQYYNGEERAKGNILERFSAQQFPDLHSELNLSSLELGDSALYFCASSAGLDLSGYTFGSGTRLTVV.